This T cell receptor beta chain was documented in a study of beta chain features in type 1 diabetes. Study-wide points: Patients with type 1 diabetes carried fewer insertions and had more deletions at their VDJ junctions. It was among patients, rather than healthy donors, that naive, central memory and Treg TCRB repertoires appeared more similar. Whether TCRB rearrangement is influenced by HLA type was left unresolved in this analysis.

Per germline, CDR1 KGHSH and CDR2 LQKENI. The CDR3 consists of 19 residues. Between the trimmed V and J ends, which lost 4 bases and 0 bases, there was a span of 22 bases. The isolated RNA, all of it, was reverse transcribed, so expressed TCRB transcripts were what got sequenced. Repertoires were generated with immunoSEQ multiplex PCR, while TCRdb's copy carries only in-frame clones and drops some. The repertoire holds 500,000 to 700,000 clones, about a sixth seen once, with 0.09% to 0.095% in the top ten. On this clone itself: Its antigen is not known.

Sequenced material: naive CD4+ T cells from blood. The source is a man aged 18 to 29 in good health. This chain joins TRBV18 and TRBJ2-1; tentatively, D is TRBD1 or TRBD2 (5 bases each). CDR3 sequence (DNA): TGTGCCAGCTCACGGTATACCCCGGGACCCCTGAGCTCCTACAATGAGCAGTTCTTC. Encoded protein: CASSRYTPGPLSSYNEQFF.